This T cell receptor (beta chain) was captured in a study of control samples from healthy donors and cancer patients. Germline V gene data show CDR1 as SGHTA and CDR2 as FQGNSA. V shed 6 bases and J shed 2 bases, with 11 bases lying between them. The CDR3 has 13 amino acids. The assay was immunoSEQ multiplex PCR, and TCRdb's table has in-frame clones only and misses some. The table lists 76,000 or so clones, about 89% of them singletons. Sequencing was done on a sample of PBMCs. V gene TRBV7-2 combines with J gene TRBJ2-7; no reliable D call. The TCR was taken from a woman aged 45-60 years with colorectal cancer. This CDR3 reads CASSSFPAYEQYV. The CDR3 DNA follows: TGTGCCAGCAGTTCCTTTCCTGCCTACGAGCAGTACGTC.